The T cell receptor beta chain under discussion was sequenced for a study of T-cell reconstitution after alpha-beta-depleted transplantation in children. Germline CDR1 reads DFQATT; CDR2 reads SNEGSKA (reference sequence). Trimming stripped 6 bases from V and 4 bases from J, with 18 bases between. The CDR3 is 14 residues long. This clonotype was detected ten times or more. The TCRbeta library incorporated unique molecular identifiers. MiXCR, applied by TCRdb to the PCR reads, yields one record per CDR3 protein. The sample contains under 140,000 distinct CDR3 sequences, around a tenth of which appear only once.

The rearrangement joins TRBV20-1 to TRBJ1-2; a possible D gene is TRBD1 (6 bases). Here the sequenced sample was PBMCs from the stem cell graft donor, taken from the stem cell graft. The origin of this receptor is a human donor who donated a stem cell graft to a child with acute lymphoblastic leukemia. CDR3 residues: CSAESGTRIYGYTF. The CDR3 DNA follows: TGCAGTGCGGAATCCGGGACAAGGATCTATGGCTACACCTTC.